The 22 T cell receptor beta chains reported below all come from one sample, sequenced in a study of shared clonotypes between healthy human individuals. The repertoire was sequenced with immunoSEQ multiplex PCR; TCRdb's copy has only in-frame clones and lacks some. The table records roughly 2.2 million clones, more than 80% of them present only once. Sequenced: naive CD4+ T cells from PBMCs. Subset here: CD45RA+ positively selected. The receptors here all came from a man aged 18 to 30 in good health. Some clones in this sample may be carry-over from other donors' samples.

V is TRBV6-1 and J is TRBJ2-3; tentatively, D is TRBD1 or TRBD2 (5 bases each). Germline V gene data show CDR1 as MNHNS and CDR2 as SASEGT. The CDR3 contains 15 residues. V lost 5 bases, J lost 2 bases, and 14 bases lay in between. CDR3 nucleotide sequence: TGTGCCAGCAGTCCGGGACGACTTTTCACAGATACGCAGTATTTT. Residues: CASSPGRLFTDTQYF.

The CDR3 sequence is CASSYSTGVGNTIYF. In DNA, the CDR3 is TGTGCCAGCAGTTACTCGACAGGGGTCGGAAACACCATATATTTT. The rearrangement joins TRBV6-5 to TRBJ1-3; 8 positions agree with TRBD1. Losses at the gene ends were 0 bases for V and 4 bases for J; bases not matched to a gene: 2. Germline V gene data show CDR1 as MNHEY and CDR2 as SVGAGI. This CDR3 contains 15 residues.

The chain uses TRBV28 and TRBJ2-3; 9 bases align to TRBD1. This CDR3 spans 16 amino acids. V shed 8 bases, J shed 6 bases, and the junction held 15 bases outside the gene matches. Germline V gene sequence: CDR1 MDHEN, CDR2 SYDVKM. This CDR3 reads CASWGNRDREVDTQYF. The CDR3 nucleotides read TGTGCCAGCTGGGGGAACCGGGACAGGGAGGTGGATACGCAGTATTTT.

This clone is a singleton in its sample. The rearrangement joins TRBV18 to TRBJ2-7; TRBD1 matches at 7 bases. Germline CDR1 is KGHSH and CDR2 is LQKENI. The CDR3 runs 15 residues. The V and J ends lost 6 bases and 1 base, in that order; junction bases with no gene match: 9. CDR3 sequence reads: CASSIGRDRSYEQYF. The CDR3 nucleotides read TGTGCCAGCTCTATAGGACGGGACAGATCCTACGAGCAGTACTTC.

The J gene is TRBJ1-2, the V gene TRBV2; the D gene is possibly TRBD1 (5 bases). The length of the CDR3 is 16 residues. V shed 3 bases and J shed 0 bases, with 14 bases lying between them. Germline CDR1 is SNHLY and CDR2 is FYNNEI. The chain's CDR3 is CASSDSPPDTNYGYTF. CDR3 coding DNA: TGTGCCAGCAGTGATTCTCCTCCGGACACTAACTATGGCTACACCTTC. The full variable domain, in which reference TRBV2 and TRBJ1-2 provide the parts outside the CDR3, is EPEVTQTPSHQVTQMGQEVILRCVPISNHLYFYWYRQILGQKVEFLVSFYNNEISEKSEIFDDQFSVERPDGSNFTLKIRSTKLEDSAMYFCASSDSPPDTNYGYTFGSGTRLTVV.

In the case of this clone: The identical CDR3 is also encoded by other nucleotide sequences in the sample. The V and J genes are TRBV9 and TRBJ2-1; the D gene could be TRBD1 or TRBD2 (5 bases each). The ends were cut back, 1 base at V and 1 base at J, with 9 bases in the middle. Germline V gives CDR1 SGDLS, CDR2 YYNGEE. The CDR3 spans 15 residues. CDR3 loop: CASSVFGGSYNEQFF. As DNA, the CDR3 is TGTGCCAGCAGCGTATTTGGGGGATCCTACAATGAGCAGTTCTTC.

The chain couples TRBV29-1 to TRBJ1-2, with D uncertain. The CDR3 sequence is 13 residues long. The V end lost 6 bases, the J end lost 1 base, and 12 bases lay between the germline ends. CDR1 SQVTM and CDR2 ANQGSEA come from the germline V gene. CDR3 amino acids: CSVVTKFNYGYTF. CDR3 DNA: TGCAGCGTCGTGACTAAGTTTAACTATGGCTACACCTTC.

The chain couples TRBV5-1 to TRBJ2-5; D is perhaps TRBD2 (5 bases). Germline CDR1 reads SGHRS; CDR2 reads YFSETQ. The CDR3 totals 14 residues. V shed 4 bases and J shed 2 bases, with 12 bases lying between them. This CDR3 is CASSQTTGQETQYF. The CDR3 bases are TGCGCCAGCAGCCAAACTACGGGACAAGAGACCCAGTACTTC.

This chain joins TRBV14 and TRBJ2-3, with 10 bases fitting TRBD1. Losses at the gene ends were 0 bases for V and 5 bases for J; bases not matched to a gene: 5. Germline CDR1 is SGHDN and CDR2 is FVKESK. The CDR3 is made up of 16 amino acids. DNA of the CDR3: TGTGCCAGCAGCCAAGATGGGGGACAGGGGAAAGATACGCAGTATTTT. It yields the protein CASSQDGGQGKDTQYF. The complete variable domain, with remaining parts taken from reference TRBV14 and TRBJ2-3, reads EAGVTQFPSHSVIEKGQTVTLRCDPISGHDNLYWYRRVMGKEIKFLLHFVKESKQDESGMPNNRFLAERTGGTYSTLKVQPAELEDSGVYFCASSQDGGQGKDTQYFGPGTRLTVL.

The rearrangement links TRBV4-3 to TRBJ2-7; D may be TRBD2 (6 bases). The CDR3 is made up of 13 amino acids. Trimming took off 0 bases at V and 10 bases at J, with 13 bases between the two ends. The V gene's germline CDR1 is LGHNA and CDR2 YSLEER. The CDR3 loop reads CASSQDVLARQYF. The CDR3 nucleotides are TGCGCCAGCAGCCAAGATGTTCTAGCGAGACAGTACTTC.

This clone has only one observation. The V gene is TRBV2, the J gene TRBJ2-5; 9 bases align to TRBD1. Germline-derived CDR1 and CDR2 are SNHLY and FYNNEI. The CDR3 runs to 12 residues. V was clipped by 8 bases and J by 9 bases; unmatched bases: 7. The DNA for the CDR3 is TGTGCCAGCGGGGGGACAGGGAGCGCCCAGTACTTC. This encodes CASGGTGSAQYF.

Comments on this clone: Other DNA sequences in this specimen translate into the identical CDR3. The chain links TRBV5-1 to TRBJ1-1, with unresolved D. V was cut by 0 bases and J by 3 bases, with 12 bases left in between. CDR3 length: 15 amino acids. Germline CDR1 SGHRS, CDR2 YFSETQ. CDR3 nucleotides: TGCGCCAGCAGCTTGGTTGCAGGAGGAGACACTGAAGCTTTCTTT. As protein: CASSLVAGGDTEAFF. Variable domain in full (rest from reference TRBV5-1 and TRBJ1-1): KAGVTQTPRYLIKTRGQQVTLSCSPISGHRSVSWYQQTPGQGLQFLFEYFSETQRNKGNFPGRFSGRQFSNSRSEMNVSTLELGDSALYLCASSLVAGGDTEAFFGQGTRLTVV.

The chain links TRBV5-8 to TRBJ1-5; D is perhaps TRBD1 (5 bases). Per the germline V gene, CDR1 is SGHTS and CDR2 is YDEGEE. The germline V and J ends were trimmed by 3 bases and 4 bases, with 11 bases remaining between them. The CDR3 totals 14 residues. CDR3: CASSWRAGNQPQHF. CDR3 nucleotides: TGTGCCAGCAGCTGGAGGGCAGGGAATCAGCCCCAGCATTTT.

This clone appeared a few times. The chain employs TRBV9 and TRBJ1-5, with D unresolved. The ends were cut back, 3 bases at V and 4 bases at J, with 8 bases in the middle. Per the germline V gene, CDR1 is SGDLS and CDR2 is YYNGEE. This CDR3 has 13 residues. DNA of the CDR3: TGTGCCAGCAGCGCGACCCAAAATCAGCCCCAGCATTTT. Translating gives CASSATQNQPQHF.

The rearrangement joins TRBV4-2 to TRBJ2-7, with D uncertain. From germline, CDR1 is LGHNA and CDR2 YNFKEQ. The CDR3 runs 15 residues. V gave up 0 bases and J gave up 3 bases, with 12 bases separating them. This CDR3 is CASSQDPREYYEQYF. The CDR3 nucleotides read TGTGCCAGCAGCCAAGATCCGAGAGAGTACTACGAGCAGTACTTC.

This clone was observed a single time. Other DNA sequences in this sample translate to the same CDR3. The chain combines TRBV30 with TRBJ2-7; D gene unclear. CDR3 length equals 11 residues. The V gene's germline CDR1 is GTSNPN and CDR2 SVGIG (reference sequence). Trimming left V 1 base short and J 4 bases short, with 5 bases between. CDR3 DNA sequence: TGTGCCTGGAGTGCGGCTTACGAGCAGTACTTC. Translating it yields CAWSAAYEQYF.

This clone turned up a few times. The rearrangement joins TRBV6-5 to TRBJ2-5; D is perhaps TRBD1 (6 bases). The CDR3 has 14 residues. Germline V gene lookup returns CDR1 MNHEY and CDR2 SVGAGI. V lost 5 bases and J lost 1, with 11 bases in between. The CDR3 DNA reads TGTGCCAGCAGTACAAAGACAGGCCAAGAGACCCAGTACTTC. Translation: CASSTKTGQETQYF.

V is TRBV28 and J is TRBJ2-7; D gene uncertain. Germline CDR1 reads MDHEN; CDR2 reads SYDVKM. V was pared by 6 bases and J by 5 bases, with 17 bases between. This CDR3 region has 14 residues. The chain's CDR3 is CASRPSRASHEQYF. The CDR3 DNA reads TGTGCCAGCAGACCTTCCCGCGCTAGTCACGAGCAGTACTTC.

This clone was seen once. As DNA, the CDR3 is TGTGCCAGCTCACCAGACTCAGGTGGGGGGGCCTACGAGCAGTACTTC. Its translation: CASSPDSGGGAYEQYF. The chain is built from TRBV18 and TRBJ2-7; 7 bases agree with TRBD2. This CDR3 is 16 amino acids long. The V segment lost 2 bases and the J segment 2 bases; nucleotides outside the gene matches: 9. In germline, CDR1 is KGHSH, CDR2 LQKENI.

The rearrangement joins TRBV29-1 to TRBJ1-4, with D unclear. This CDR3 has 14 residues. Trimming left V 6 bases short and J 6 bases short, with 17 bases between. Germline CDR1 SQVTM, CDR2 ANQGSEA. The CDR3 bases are TGCAGCGTCACCAGCCCCTCTGGGGATGAAAAACTGTTTTTT. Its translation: CSVTSPSGDEKLFF.

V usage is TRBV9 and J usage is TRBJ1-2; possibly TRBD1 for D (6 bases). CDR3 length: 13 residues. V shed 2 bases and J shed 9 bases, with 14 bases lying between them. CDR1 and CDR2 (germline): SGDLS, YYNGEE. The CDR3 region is CASSVGGGFSYTF. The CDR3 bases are TGTGCCAGCAGCGTGGGAGGGGGATTTAGCTACACCTTC.

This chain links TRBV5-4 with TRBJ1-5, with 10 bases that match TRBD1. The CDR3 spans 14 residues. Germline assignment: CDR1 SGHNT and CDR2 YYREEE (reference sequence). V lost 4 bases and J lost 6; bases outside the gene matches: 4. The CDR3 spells CASSQDRGSQPQHF. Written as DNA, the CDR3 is TGTGCCAGCAGCCAGGACAGGGGGAGTCAGCCCCAGCATTTT. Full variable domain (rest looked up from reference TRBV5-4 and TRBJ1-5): ETGVTQSPTHLIKTRGQQVTLRCSSQSGHNTVSWYQQALGQGPQFIFQYYREEENGRGNFPPRFSGLQFPNYSSELNVNALELDDSALYLCASSQDRGSQPQHFGDGTRLSIL.